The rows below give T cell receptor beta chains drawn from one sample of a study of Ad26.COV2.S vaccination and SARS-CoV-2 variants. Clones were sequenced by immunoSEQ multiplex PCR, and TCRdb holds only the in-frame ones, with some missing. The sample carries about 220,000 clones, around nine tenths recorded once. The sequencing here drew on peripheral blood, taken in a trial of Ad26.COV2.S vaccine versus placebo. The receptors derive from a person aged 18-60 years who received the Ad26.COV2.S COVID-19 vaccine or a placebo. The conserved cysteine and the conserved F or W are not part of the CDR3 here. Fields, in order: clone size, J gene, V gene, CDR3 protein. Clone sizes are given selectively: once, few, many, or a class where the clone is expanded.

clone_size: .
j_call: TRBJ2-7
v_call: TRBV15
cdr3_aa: ATSTWDGTYEQY

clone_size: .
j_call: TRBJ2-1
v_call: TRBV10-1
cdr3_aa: ASSNSGGAGEQF

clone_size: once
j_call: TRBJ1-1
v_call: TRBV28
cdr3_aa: ASKELMNTEAF

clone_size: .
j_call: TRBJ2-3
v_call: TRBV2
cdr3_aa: ASRTRGLGTDTQY

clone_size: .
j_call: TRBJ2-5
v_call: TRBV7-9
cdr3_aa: ASIRGRTIQETQY

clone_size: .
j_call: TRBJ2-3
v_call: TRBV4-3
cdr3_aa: ASSNLRDPTDTQY

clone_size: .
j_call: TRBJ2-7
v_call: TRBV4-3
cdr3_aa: ASSQDSTSSSYEQY

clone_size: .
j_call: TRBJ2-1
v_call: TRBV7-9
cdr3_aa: ASSLGDNEQF

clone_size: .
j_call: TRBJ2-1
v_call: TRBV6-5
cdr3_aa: ASRGTGSSYNEQF

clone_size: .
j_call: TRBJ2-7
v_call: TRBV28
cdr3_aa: ASSLGGAGDYEQY

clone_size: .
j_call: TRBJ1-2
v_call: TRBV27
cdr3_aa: ASSLAGTYGYT

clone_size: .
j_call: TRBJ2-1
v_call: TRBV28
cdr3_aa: ASSDLAGGAYNEQF

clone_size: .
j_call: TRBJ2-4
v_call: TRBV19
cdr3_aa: ASPLRAGEFKNIQY

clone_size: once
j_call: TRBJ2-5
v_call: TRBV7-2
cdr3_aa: ASSLFFTETQY

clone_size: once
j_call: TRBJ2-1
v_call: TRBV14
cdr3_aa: ASSQVRTAIGRDEQF

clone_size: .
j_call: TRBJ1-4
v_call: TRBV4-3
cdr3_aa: ASSQSLSNEKLF

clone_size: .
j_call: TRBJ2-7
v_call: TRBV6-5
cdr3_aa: ASRGQGTYEQY

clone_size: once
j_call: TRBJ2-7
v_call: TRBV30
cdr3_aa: AWRPGGRITYEQY

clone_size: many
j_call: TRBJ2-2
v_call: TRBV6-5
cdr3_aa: ATPTGGINTGELF

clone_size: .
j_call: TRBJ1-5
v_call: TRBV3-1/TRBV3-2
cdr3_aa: ASSQAGQSNQPQH

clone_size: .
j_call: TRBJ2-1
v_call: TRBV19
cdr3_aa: ASSMMGQGNNEQF

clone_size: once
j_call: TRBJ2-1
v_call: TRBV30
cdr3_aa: AWTGQGISYNEQF

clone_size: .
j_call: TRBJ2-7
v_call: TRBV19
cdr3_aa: ASSVSVLGSYEQY

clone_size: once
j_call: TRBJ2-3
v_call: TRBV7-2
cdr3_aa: ASSPGQGGTDTQY

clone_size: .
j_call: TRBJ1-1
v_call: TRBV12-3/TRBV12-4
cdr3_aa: ASSRTANTEAF

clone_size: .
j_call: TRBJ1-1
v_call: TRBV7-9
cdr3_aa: ASSLLGLGNTEAF

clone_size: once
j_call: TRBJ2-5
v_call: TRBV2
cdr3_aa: ASPPGTGGRAQETQY